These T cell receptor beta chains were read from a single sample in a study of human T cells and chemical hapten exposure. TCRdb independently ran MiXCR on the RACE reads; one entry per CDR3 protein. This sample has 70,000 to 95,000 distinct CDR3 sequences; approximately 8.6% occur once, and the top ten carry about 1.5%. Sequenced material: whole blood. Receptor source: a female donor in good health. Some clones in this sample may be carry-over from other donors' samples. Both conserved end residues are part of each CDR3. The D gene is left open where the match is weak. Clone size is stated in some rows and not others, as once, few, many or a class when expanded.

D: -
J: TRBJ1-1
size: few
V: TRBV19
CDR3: CASDEGGATEAFF
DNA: TGTGCCTCAGACGAGGGGGGGGCCACTGAAGCTTTCTTT

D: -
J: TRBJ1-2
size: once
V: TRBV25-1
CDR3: CASSEFKGANDGYTF
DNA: TGTGCCAGCAGTGAGTTTAAGGGAGCTAACGATGGCTACACCTTC

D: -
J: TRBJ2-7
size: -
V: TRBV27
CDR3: CASSSNDGSSYEQYF
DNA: TGTGCCAGCAGTTCCAACGACGGTAGCTCTTACGAGCAGTACTTC

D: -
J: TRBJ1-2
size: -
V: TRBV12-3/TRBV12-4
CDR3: CASSEQRLTNYGYTF
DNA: TGTGCCAGCAGTGAACAGCGATTGACTAACTATGGCTACACCTTC

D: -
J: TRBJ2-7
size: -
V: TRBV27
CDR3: CASSLRGPAYEQYF
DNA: TGTGCCAGCAGTTTGAGGGGTCCAGCCTACGAGCAGTACTTC

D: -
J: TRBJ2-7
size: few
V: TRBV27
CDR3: CATRGISSYEQYF
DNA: TGTGCCACCCGGGGGATAAGCTCCTACGAGCAGTACTTC

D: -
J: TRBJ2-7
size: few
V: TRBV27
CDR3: CASSLRASFKNEQYF
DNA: TGTGCCAGCAGCTTGAGGGCGTCGTTCAAAAACGAGCAGTACTTC

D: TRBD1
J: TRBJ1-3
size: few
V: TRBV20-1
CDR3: CSARDEGATGNTIYF
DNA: TGCAGTGCTAGAGATGAGGGGGCGACTGGAAACACCATATATTTT

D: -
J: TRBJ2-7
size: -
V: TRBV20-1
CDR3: CSASLVQGSSDEQYF
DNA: TGCAGTGCCTCTCTCGTTCAGGGATCTTCCGACGAGCAGTACTTC

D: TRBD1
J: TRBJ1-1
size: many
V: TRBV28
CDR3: CASSTNTGDTEAFF
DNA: TGTGCCAGCAGCACAAACACAGGGGACACTGAAGCTTTCTTT

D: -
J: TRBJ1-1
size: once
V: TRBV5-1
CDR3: CASSPRDTGEAFF
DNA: TGCGCCAGCAGCCCCCGGGACACCGGCGAAGCTTTCTTT

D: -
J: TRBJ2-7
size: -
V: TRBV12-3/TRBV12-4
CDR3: CASSFASSYEQYF
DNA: TGTGCCAGCAGTTTTGCGTCCTCCTACGAGCAGTACTTC

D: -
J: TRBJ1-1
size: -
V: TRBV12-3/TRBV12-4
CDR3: CASRLGWTEAFF
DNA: TGTGCCAGCAGGTTGGGGTGGACTGAAGCTTTCTTT

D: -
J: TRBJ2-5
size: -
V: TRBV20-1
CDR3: CSARDPGEQPVLYQETQYF
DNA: TGCAGTGCTAGAGATCCGGGGGAACAGCCCGTCCTGTACCAAGAGACCCAGTACTTC

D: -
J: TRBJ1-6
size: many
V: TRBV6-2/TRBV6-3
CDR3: CASSYSRRDETDNSPLHF
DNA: TGTGCCAGCAGTTACAGTCGCCGGGATGAGACTGATAATTCACCCCTCCACTTT

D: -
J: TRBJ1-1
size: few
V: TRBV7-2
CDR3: CASSFRYAGGSTEAFF
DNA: TGTGCCAGCAGCTTTCGATATGCGGGGGGCTCCACTGAAGCTTTCTTT

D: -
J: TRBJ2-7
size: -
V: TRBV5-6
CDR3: CASSLFRSEQYF
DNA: TGTGCCAGCAGCTTGTTTAGGTCCGAGCAGTACTTC

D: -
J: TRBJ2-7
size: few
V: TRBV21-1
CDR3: CASSPQRGPFPPARSYEQYF
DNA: TGTGCCAGCAGCCCGCAACGGGGCCCTTTTCCTCCGGCGCGATCATACGAGCAGTACTTC

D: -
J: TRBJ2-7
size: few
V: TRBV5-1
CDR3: CASSLDGDYEQYF
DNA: TGCGCCAGCAGCTTGGACGGGGACTACGAGCAGTACTTC

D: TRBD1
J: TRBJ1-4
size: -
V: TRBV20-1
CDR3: CSARDPGGGEKLFF
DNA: TGCAGTGCTAGAGATCCAGGGGGTGGGGAAAAACTGTTTTTT

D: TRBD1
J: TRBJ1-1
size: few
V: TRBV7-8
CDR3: CASSRGQGGTEAFF
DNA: TGTGCCAGCAGCCGGGGACAGGGCGGCACTGAAGCTTTCTTT

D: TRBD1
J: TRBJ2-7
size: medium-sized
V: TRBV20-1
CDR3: CSATPTGQDFHEQYF
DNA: TGCAGTGCTACACCCACGGGACAGGACTTCCACGAGCAGTACTTC

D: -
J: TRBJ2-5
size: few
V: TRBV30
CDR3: CAWSLGNLQETQYF
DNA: TGTGCCTGGAGTTTGGGGAACCTCCAAGAGACCCAGTACTTC

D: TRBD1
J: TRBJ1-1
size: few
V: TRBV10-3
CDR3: CAISEGQGRNTEAFF
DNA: TGTGCCATCAGTGAGGGACAGGGGCGGAACACTGAAGCTTTCTTT

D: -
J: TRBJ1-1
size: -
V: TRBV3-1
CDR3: CASSQVDYGAFF
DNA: TGTGCCAGCAGCCAAGTCGACTACGGAGCTTTCTTT

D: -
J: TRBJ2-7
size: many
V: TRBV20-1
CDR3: CSARGLSYEQYF
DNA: TGCAGTGCTAGAGGACTTTCCTACGAGCAGTACTTC

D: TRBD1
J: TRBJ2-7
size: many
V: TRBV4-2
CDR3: CASSQDGTGADEQYF
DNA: TGTGCCAGCAGCCAAGACGGGACAGGGGCCGACGAGCAGTACTTC

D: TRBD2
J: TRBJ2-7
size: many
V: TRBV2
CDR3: CATGPGTSYLQYF
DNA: TGTGCCACCGGTCCCGGGACTAGTTATTTGCAGTACTTC

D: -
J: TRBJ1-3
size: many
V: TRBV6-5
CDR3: CASSYLAAGSGNTIYF
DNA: TGTGCCAGCAGTTACCTCGCCGCAGGCTCTGGAAACACCATATATTTT

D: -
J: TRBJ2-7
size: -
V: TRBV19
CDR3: CASSVGVGEQYF
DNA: TGTGCCAGTAGTGTCGGGGTGGGCGAGCAGTACTTC

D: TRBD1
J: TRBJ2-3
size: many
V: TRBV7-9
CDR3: CASSSRTGRELTDTQYF
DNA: TGTGCCAGCAGCTCCAGGACAGGGCGTGAACTCACAGATACGCAGTATTTT

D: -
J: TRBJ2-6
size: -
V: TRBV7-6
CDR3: CASSLTPTSGANVLTF
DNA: TGTGCCAGCAGCTTAACCCCCACTTCTGGGGCCAACGTCCTGACTTTC

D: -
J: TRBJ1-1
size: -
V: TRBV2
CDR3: CASSERWQTEAFF
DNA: TGTGCCAGCAGTGAAAGGTGGCAGACTGAAGCTTTCTTT

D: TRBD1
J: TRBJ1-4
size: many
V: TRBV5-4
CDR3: CASRARGATNEKLFF
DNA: TGTGCCAGCAGGGCCAGGGGGGCAACTAATGAAAAACTGTTTTTT

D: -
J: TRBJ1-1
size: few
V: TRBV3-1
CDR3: CASSLEGEAFF
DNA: TGTGCCAGCAGCCTCGAGGGGGAAGCTTTCTTT

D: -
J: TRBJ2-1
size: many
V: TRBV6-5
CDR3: CASSDRPDEQFF
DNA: TGTGCCAGCAGTGACCGACCCGATGAGCAGTTCTTC

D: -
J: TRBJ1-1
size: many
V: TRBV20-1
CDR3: CSGRRGTEAFF
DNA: TGCAGTGGGCGTAGGGGGACTGAAGCTTTCTTT

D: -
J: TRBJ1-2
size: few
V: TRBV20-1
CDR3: CSARPGTVHGYTF
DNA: TGCAGTGCTAGACCGGGGACGGTACATGGCTACACCTTC

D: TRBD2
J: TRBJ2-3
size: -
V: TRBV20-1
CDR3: CSARDPRLAGALPSTDTQYF
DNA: TGCAGTGCTAGAGATCCCCGACTAGCGGGGGCCTTACCTAGCACAGATACGCAGTATTTT

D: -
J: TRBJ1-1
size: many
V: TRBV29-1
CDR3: CSVERGRIGAFF
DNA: TGCAGCGTTGAAAGGGGACGGATTGGAGCTTTCTTT

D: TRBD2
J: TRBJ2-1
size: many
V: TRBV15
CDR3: CATSRAGGARDEQFF
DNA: TGTGCCACCAGCAGAGCCGGGGGGGCGAGGGATGAGCAGTTCTTC

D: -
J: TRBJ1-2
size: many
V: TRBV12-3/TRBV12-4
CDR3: CASSPIFWQGYGYTF
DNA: TGTGCCAGCAGCCCAATTTTCTGGCAGGGCTATGGCTACACCTTC

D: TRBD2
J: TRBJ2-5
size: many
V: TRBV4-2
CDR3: CASSPLAGGQETQYF
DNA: TGTGCCAGCAGCCCTCTAGCGGGGGGACAAGAGACCCAGTACTTC

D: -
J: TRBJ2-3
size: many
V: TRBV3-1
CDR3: CASSPRGKNTEDTQYF
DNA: TGTGCCAGCAGCCCCAGGGGCAAGAACACCGAAGATACGCAGTATTTT

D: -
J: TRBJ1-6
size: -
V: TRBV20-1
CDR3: CSAVRRGGPNSPLHF
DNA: TGCAGTGCCGTACGTCGGGGGGGCCCTAATTCACCCCTCCACTTT

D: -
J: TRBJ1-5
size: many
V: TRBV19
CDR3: CASSAGPNQPQHF
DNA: TGTGCCAGTAGTGCAGGACCTAACCAGCCCCAGCATTTT

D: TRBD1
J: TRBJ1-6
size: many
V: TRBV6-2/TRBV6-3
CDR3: CASSQTGGNSPLHF
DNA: TGTGCCAGCAGTCAGACAGGGGGCAATTCACCCCTCCACTTT

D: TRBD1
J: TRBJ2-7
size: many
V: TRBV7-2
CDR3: CASSSQGASEQYF
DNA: TGTGCCAGCAGCTCCCAGGGGGCGAGCGAGCAGTACTTC

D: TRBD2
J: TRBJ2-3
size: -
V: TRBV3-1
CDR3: CASSQDYPASGGALTDTQYF
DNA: TGTGCCAGCAGCCAAGATTACCCTGCCAGCGGGGGGGCCCTCACAGATACGCAGTATTTT

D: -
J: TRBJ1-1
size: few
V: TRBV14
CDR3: CASSQDALREDTEAFF
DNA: TGTGCCAGCAGCCAAGATGCCTTGAGGGAGGACACTGAAGCTTTCTTT

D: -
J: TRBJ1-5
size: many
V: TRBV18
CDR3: CASSPLRDSNQPQHF
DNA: TGTGCCAGCTCACCTCTCAGGGATAGCAATCAGCCCCAGCATTTT

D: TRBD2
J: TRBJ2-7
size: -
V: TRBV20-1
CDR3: CSAGGLAGYEQYF
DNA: TGCAGTGCAGGGGGACTAGCGGGGTACGAGCAGTACTTC

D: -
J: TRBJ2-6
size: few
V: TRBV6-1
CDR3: CASSEISGANVLTF
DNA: TGTGCCAGCAGTGAAATCTCTGGGGCCAACGTCCTGACTTTC

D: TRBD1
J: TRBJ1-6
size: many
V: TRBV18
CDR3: CASSPGQGVNSPLHF
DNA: TGTGCCAGCTCACCCGGACAGGGGGTAAATTCACCCCTCCACTTT

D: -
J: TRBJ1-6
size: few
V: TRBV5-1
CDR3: CASSLRGGNNSPLHF
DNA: TGCGCCAGCAGCTTGCGCGGGGGCAACAATTCACCCCTCCACTTT

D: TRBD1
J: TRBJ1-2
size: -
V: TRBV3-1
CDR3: CASSQEGTGYGYTF
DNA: TGTGCCAGCAGCCAAGAAGGGACAGGGTATGGCTACACCTTC

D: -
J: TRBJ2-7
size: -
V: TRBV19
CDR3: CASSPQEGLIGERHEQYF
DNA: TGTGCCAGTAGTCCCCAAGAGGGCTTGATCGGGGAGAGGCACGAGCAGTACTTC

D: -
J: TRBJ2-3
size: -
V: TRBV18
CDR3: CASSPPRTADTQYF
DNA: TGTGCCAGCTCACCACCACGGACCGCAGATACGCAGTATTTT

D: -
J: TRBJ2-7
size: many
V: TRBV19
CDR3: CASSYYGASYEQYF
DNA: TGTGCCAGTAGTTATTATGGCGCATCCTACGAGCAGTACTTC

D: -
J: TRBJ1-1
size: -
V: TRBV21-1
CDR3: CASSMGYTEAFF
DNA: TGTGCCAGCAGCATGGGGTACACTGAAGCTTTCTTT